The TCR beta chain described here comes from a study of cytomegalovirus exposure and HLA in healthy donors. Overall study context: As released early, the data held roughly 85 million unique TCRs from HLA-typed donors. Study-wide points: Several of the most significant clusters were apparently associated with common viral pathogens in a later analysis. Rare TCR sequences predominated, though certain public TCRs were found in many donors. According to an earlier analysis, most TCR beta V segments yielded productive rearrangements about 87% or about 30% of the time.

PCR employed 60 Vbeta and 13 Jbeta primers. Method: immunoSEQ multiplex PCR; TCRdb's copy keeps in-frame clones and lacks some. The sample has just over 150,000 clones, approximately 82% seen once. With regard to this clone: Its target is not known.

CDR1 is SGHRS and CDR2 is YFSETQ in the germline V gene. The CDR3 spans 15 residues. Trimming pared 2 bases from V and 3 bases from J, leaving 14 bases between. The TCR comes from a man over 45 in good health and CMV-seropositive. This chain uses TRBV5-1 with TRBJ2-5; D is perhaps TRBD1 (5 bases). Sequencing used PBMCs. The CDR3 loop reads CASSLGSQGKETQYF. The DNA of the CDR3 is TGCGCCAGCAGCTTAGGTTCCCAGGGTAAAGAGACCCAGTACTTC.